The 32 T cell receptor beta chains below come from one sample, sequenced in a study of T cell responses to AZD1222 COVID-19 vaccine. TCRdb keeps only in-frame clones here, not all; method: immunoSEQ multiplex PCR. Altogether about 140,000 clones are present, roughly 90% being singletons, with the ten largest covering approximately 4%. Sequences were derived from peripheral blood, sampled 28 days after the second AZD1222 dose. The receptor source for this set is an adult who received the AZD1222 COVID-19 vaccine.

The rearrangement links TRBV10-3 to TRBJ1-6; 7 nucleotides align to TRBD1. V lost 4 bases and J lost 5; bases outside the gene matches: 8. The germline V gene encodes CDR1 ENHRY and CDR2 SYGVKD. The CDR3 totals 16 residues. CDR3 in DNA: TGTGCCATCAGTGTCACAGGGGTCCGCAATAATTCACCCCTCCACTTT. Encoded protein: CAISVTGVRNNSPLHF.

The CDR3 spells CASSFGGELFF. The CDR3 region has the DNA TGTGCCAGCAGTTTCGGCGGGGAGCTGTTTTTT. This chain uses TRBV6-2 or TRBV6-3 with TRBJ2-2; D gene ambiguous. In germline, CDR1 is MNHEY, CDR2 SVGEGT. The CDR3 contains 11 residues. V lost 4 bases and J lost 7, with 4 bases in between.

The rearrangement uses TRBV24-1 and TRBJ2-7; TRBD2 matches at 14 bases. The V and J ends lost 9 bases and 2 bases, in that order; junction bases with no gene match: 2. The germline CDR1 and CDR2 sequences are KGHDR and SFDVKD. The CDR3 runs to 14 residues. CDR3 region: CATGTSGSPYEQYF. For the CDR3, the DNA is TGTGCCACCGGGACTAGCGGGAGCCCCTACGAGCAGTACTTC.

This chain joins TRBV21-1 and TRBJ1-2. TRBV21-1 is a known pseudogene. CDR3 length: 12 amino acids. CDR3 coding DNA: TGTGCCAGCAGCAAAGAGGGGGGTGGCTACACCTTC. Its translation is CASSKEGGGYTF.

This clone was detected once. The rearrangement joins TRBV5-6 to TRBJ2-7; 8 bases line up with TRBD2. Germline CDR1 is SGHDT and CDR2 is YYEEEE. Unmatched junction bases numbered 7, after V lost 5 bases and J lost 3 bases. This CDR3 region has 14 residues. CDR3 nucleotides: TGTGCCAGCAGTCCTCAGCGGGAGAGCTACGAGCAGTACTTC. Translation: CASSPQRESYEQYF.

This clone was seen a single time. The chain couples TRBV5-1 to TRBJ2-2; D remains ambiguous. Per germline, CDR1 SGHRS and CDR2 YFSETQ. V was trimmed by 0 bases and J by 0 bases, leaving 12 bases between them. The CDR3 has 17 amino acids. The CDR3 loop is CASSLVVGFANTGELFF. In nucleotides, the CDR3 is TGCGCCAGCAGCTTGGTGGTGGGGTTCGCGAACACCGGGGAGCTGTTTTTT.

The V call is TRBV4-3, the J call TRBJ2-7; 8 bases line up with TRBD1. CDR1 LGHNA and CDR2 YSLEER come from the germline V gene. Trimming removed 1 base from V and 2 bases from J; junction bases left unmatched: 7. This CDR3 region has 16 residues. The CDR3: CASSQVWDRQAYEQYF. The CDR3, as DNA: TGCGCCAGCAGCCAAGTTTGGGACAGGCAAGCCTACGAGCAGTACTTC.

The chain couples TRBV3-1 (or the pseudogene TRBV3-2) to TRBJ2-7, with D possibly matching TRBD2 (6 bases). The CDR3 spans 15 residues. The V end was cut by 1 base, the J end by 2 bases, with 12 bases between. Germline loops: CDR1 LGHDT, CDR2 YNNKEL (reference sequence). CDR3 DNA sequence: TGTGCCAGCAGCCAAGCCCTGGGGGGACCCTACGAGCAGTACTTC. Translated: CASSQALGGPYEQYF.

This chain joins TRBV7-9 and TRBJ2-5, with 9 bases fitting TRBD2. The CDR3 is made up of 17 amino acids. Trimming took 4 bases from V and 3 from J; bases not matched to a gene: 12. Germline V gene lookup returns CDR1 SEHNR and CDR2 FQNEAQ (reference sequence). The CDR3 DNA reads TGTGCCAGCAGCTACCTACGTAGCGGGAGAGGGGAAGAGACCCAGTACTTC. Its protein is CASSYLRSGRGEETQYF.

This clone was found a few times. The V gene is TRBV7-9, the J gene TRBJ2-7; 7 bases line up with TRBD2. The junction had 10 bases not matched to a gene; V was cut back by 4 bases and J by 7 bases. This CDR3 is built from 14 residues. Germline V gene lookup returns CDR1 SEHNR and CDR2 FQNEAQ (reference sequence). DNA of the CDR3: TGTGCCAGCAGCTCGGGGGGTAACTCGGAGGAGCAGTACTTC. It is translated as CASSSGGNSEEQYF.

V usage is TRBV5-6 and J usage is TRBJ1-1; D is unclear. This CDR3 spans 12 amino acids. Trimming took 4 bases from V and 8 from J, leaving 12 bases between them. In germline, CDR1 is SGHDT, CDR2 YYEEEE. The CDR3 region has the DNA TGTGCCAGCAGCATATCTTACTGGGAAGCTTTCTTT. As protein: CASSISYWEAFF.

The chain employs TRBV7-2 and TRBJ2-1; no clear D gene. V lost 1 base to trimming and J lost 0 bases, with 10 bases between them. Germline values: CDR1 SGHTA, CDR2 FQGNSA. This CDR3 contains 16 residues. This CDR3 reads CASSLVPLGSYNEQFF. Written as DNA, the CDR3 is TGTGCCAGCAGCTTAGTGCCCCTTGGCTCCTACAATGAGCAGTTCTTC.

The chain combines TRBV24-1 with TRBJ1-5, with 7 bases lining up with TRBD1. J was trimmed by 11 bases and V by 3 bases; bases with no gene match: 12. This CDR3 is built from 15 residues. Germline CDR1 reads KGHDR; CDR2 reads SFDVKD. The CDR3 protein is CATSDPRTGGSAQHF. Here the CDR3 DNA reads TGTGCCACCAGTGATCCGAGGACAGGAGGCTCGGCCCAGCATTTT.

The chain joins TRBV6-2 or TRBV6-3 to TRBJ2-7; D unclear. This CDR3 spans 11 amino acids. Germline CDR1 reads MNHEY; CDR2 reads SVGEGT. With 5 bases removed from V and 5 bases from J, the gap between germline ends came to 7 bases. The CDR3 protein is CASSNRDEQYF. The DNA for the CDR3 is TGTGCCAGCAGTAACAGAGACGAGCAGTACTTC.

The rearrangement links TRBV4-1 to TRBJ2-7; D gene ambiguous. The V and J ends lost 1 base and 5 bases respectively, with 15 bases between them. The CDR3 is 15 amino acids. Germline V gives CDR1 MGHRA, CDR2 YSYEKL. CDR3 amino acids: CASSQGLQAGHEQYF. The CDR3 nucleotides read TGCGCCAGCAGCCAAGGATTACAAGCTGGACACGAGCAGTACTTC.

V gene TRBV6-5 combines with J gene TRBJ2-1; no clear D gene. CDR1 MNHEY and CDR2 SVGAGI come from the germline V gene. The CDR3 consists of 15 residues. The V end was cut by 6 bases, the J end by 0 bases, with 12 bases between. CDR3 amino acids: CASSPTLSSYNEQFF. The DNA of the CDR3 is TGTGCCAGCAGCCCGACCCTTAGCTCCTACAATGAGCAGTTCTTC.

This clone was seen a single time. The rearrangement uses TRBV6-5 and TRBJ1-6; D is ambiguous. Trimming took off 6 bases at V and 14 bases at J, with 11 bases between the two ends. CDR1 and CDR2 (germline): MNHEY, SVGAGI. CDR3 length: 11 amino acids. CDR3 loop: CASRGYGALHF. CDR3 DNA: TGTGCCAGCAGGGGGTATGGGGCCCTCCACTTT.

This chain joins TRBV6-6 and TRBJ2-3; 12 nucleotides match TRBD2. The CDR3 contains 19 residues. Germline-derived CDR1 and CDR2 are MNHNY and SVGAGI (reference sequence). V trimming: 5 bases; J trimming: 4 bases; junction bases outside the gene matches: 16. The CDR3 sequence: CASSRHSASGRAYADTQYF. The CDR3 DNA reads TGTGCCAGCAGTCGTCACTCCGCTAGCGGGAGGGCCTACGCAGATACGCAGTATTTT.

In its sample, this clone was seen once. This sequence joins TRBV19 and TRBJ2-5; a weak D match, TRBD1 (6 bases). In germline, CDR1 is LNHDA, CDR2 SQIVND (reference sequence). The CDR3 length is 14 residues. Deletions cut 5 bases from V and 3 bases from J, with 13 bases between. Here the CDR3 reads CASSLWGHEETQYF. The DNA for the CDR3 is TGTGCCAGTAGTCTCTGGGGACACGAAGAGACCCAGTACTTC.

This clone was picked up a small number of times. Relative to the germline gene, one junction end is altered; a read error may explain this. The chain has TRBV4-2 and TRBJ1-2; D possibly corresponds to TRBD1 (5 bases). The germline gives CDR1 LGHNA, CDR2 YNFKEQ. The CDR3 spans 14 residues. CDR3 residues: CASSQSREVTSKPF. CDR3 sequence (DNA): TGTGCCAGCAGCCAGAGCAGGGAGGTTACCTCTAAGCCCTTC.

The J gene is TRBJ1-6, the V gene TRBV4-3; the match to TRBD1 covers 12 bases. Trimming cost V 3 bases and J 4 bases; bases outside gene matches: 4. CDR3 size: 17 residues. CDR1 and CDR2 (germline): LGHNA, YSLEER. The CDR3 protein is CASSQGGQGAYNSPLHF. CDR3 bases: TGCGCCAGCAGCCAGGGGGGACAGGGGGCATATAATTCACCCCTCCACTTT.

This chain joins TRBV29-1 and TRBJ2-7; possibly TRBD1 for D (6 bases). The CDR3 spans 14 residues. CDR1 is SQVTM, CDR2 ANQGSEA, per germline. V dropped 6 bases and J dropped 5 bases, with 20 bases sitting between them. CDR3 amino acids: CSVEPTGKGNEQYF. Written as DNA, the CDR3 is TGCAGCGTGGAGCCGACAGGCAAAGGCAACGAGCAGTACTTC.

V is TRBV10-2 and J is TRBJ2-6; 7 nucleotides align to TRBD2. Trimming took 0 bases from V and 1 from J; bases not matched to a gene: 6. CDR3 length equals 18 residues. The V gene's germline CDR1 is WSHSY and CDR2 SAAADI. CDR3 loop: CASSESTHGGSGANVLTF. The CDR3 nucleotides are TGCGCCAGCAGTGAGTCGACTCACGGGGGGTCTGGGGCCAACGTCCTGACTTTC.

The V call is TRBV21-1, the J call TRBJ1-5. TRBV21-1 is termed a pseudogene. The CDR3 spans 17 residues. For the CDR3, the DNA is TGTGCCAGCAGCAAAAGGGAGGAGGCTGAGTTCAATCAGCCCCAGCATTTT. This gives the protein CASSKREEAEFNQPQHF.

The CDR3 protein is CSVVGSRAGNTETQYF. CDR3 DNA sequence: TGCAGCGTTGTTGGTTCGAGAGCAGGCAATACGGAGACCCAGTACTTC. This chain joins TRBV29-1 and TRBJ2-5, with D unresolved. V was shortened by 4 bases and J by 5 bases, with 23 bases between the two germline ends. The germline V gene encodes CDR1 SQVTM and CDR2 ANQGSEA. The CDR3 is 16 residues long. Complete variable domain (other parts from reference TRBV29-1 and TRBJ2-5): SAVISQKPSRDICQRGTSLTIQCQVDSQVTMMFWYRQQPGQSLTLIATANQGSEATYESGFVIDKFPISRPNLTFSTLTVSNMSPEDSSIYLCSVVGSRAGNTETQYFGPGTRLLVL.

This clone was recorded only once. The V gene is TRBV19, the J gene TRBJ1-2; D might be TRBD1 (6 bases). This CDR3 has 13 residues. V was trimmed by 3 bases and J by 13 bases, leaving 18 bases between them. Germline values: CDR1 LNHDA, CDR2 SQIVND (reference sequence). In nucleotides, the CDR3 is TGTGCCAGTAGTATCGGAGGGGGGCCAGGTCTCACCTTC. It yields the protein CASSIGGGPGLTF.

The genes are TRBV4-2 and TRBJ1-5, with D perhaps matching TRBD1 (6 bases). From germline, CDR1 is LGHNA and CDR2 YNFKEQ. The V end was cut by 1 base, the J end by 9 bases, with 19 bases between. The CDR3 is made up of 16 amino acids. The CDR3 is CASSQGTGTLKGPQHF. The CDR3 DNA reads TGTGCCAGCAGCCAAGGAACAGGGACGTTGAAAGGGCCCCAGCATTTT.

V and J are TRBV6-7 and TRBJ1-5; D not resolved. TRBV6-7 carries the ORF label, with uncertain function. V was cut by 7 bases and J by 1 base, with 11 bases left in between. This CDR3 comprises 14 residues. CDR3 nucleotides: TGTGCCAGCACACCCGGCAGGAGCAATCAGCCCCAGCATTTT. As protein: CASTPGRSNQPQHF.

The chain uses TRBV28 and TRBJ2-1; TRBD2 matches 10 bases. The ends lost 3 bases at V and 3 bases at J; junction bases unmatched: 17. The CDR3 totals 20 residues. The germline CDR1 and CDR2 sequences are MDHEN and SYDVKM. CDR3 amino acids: CASSFPSSGSFVRIYNEQFF. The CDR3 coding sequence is TGTGCCAGCAGTTTCCCCTCTAGCGGGAGCTTTGTAAGGATCTACAATGAGCAGTTCTTC.

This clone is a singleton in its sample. In nucleotides, the CDR3 is TGTGCCATCAGTGTTCGGAACACTGAAGCTTTCTTT. This gives the protein CAISVRNTEAFF. The chain links TRBV10-3 to TRBJ1-1; D not certain. This CDR3 region has 12 residues. Deletions cut 4 bases from V and 1 base from J, with 4 bases between. The V gene's germline CDR1 is ENHRY and CDR2 SYGVKD.

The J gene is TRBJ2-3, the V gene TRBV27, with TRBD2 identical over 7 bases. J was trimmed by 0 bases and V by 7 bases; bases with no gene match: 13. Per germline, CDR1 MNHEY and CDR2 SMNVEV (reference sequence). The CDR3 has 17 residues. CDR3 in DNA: TGTGCCAGCACCACGCTAGGGCGGGGGTTAAGCACAGATACGCAGTATTTT. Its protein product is CASTTLGRGLSTDTQYF.

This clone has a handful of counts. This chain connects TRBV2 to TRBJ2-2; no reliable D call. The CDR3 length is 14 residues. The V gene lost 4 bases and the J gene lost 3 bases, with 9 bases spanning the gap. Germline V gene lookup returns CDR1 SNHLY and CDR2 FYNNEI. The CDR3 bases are TGTGCCAGCAGTGTCGTTGGACACACCGGGGAGCTGTTTTTT. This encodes CASSVVGHTGELFF.